The next 5 T cell receptor beta chains were all read from a single sample in a study of OX40 agonist ivuxolimab in advanced cancers. TCRdb keeps only in-frame clones here, not all; method: immunoSEQ multiplex PCR. In the table there are tens of thousands of clones, around 84% of which are singletons. The source was CD4+ or CD8+ T cells sorted from blood, collected in a trial of the OX40 agonist ivuxolimab. The receptors derive from an adult with an advanced solid tumor such as melanoma, head and neck, liver or kidney cancer.

The chain combines TRBV10-3 with TRBJ1-1; D not resolved. CDR3 length: 14 residues. V was clipped by 4 bases and J by 3 bases, with 12 bases between them. In germline, CDR1 is ENHRY, CDR2 SYGVKD. As DNA, the CDR3 is TGTGCCATCAGTGGCCACCGACAAGACACTGAAGCTTTCTTT. Residues: CAISGHRQDTEAFF.

Worth noting for this clone: The same CDR3 can be traced to other DNA sequences in this sample. This chain links TRBV5-1 with TRBJ2-3, with 9 nucleotides matching TRBD1. V lost 1 base and J lost 2; bases outside the gene matches: 23. The CDR3 has 22 amino acids. Germline CDR1 and CDR2: SGHRS and YFSETQ. In DNA form, the CDR3 reads TGCGCCAGCAGCTTGTCCCCGGGGGCGGGACAGGGCGTCCTTGGGCCCACAGATACGCAGTATTTT. It is translated as CASSLSPGAGQGVLGPTDTQYF.

This clone has a handful of counts. V usage is TRBV27 and J usage is TRBJ2-5; possibly TRBD2 for D (6 bases). V lost 6 bases and J 5 bases, leaving 19 bases between the germline ends. CDR3 size: 15 residues. Germline CDR1 is MNHEY and CDR2 is SMNVEV (reference sequence). The CDR3 reads CASSLLGVRGETQYF. The CDR3 DNA is TGTGCCAGCAGCCTCCTGGGAGTTCGGGGGGAGACCCAGTACTTC.

The chain carries TRBV27 and TRBJ2-5, with D possibly called TRBD1 or TRBD2 (5 bases each). Germline V CDR1 and CDR2: MNHEY, SMNVEV (reference sequence). This CDR3 is built from 13 residues. V shed 7 bases and J shed 5 bases, with 14 bases lying between them. The CDR3 coding sequence is TGTGCCAGCATCCTAGGGGAGATGGAGACCCAGTACTTC. This gives the protein CASILGEMETQYF.

The rearrangement joins TRBV6-5 to TRBJ1-5, with D unclear. CDR3 length: 14 amino acids. V was trimmed by 6 bases and J by 3 bases, leaving 12 bases between them. CDR1 is MNHEY and CDR2 is SVGAGI in the germline V gene. CDR3 nucleotides: TGTGCCAGCAGACCGGACGGTCCCAATCAGCCCCAGCATTTT. The encoded protein is CASRPDGPNQPQHF.